This T cell receptor (beta chain) was captured in a study of shared clonotypes between healthy human individuals. The CDR3 totals 15 residues. Germline V gene data show CDR1 as SGHRS and CDR2 as YFSETQ. V lost 0 bases and J lost 1, with 10 bases in between. Using immunoSEQ multiplex PCR, the repertoire was profiled, and TCRdb retains in-frame clones only, with some absent. The data hold some 2,400,000 clones, with around 95% observed a single time. This TCR derives from a young man in good health. The sample taken for sequencing was naive CD4+ T cells sorted from blood. Subset specified: CD45RA+ positively selected. The chain is built from TRBV5-1 and TRBJ1-1, with D uncertain. CDR3 in amino acids: CASSLEPVKNTEAFF. The DNA of the CDR3 is TGCGCCAGCAGCTTGGAACCGGTTAAGAACACTGAAGCTTTCTTT.